One and the same sample provided the 23 T cell receptor beta chains below, sequenced in a study of OX40 agonist ivuxolimab in advanced cancers. Generated by immunoSEQ multiplex PCR, the TCRdb table keeps only in-frame clones and is missing some. Here the sample spans tens of thousands of clones, approximately 91% being singletons. The material was CD4+ or CD8+ T cells sorted from blood, obtained in a trial of the OX40 agonist ivuxolimab. The receptor source for this set is an adult with an advanced solid tumor such as melanoma, head and neck, liver or kidney cancer.

There are a few counts of this clone. This chain links TRBV6-5 with TRBJ2-1; TRBD2 agrees at 13 bases. The V segment lost 6 bases and the J segment 7 bases; nucleotides outside the gene matches: 6. In germline, CDR1 is MNHEY, CDR2 SVGAGI. CDR3 size: 15 residues. CDR3 amino acids: CASRWTSGSMNEQFF. The DNA for the CDR3 is TGTGCCAGCAGGTGGACTAGCGGGAGCATGAATGAGCAGTTCTTC.

The V call is TRBV18, the J call TRBJ2-7; D is unclear. In germline, CDR1 is KGHSH, CDR2 LQKENI. The V gene lost 0 bases and the J gene lost 3 bases, with 6 bases spanning the gap. This CDR3 region has 13 residues. CDR3 DNA: TGTGCCAGCTCACCACCGTTGCACTACGAGCAGTACTTC. It encodes CASSPPLHYEQYF.

The chain combines TRBV6-5 with TRBJ2-7; TRBD1 matches at 9 bases. The V gene end was trimmed by 2 bases and the J gene end by 5 bases; junction bases not matched to a gene: 4. CDR1 and CDR2 (germline): MNHEY, SVGAGI. This CDR3 comprises 14 residues. CDR3 DNA sequence: TGTGCCAGCAGTTACCGGACAGGGGCGCACGAGCAGTACTTC. As protein: CASSYRTGAHEQYF.

The CDR3 DNA follows: TGTGCCAGCAGTGGGGGCAGGGGACTAGCGGGAGTTACGGCCTACGAGCAGTACTTC. It translates to CASSGGRGLAGVTAYEQYF. The V and J genes are TRBV2 and TRBJ2-7; 14 bases line up with TRBD2. Germline V gene lookup returns CDR1 SNHLY and CDR2 FYNNEI. The CDR3 consists of 19 residues. V gave up 4 bases and J gave up 2 bases; unmatched junction bases: 13. The entire variable domain, with the rest obtained from reference TRBV2 and TRBJ2-7, is as follows: EPEVTQTPSHQVTQMGQEVILRCVPISNHLYFYWYRQILGQKVEFLVSFYNNEISEKSEIFDDQFSVERPDGSNFTLKIRSTKLEDSAMYFCASSGGRGLAGVTAYEQYFGPGTRLTVT.

This clone was picked up one time. The V gene is TRBV5-1, the J gene TRBJ2-5; D is unresolved. V was trimmed by 0 bases and J by 4 bases, leaving 7 bases between them. The CDR3 runs to 13 residues. The germline gives CDR1 SGHRS, CDR2 YFSETQ. The CDR3 nucleotides read TGCGCCAGCAGCTTGGGGGGAACAGAGACCCAGTACTTC. This encodes CASSLGGTETQYF. The variable domain in full, with the rest retrieved from reference TRBV5-1 and TRBJ2-5, is KAGVTQTPRYLIKTRGQQVTLSCSPISGHRSVSWYQQTPGQGLQFLFEYFSETQRNKGNFPGRFSGRQFSNSRSEMNVSTLELGDSALYLCASSLGGTETQYFGPGTRLLVL.

The chain combines TRBV2 with TRBJ1-6; D gene unclear. V lost 7 bases and J lost 10, with 11 bases in between. CDR3 length equals 12 residues. Per germline, CDR1 SNHLY and CDR2 FYNNEI. As DNA, the CDR3 is TGTGCCAGCACCCTCCTGGGCTCACCCCTCCACTTT. Encoded protein: CASTLLGSPLHF.

The chain carries TRBV11-3 and TRBJ2-1; TRBD2 matches at 9 bases. V was pared by 3 bases and J by 8 bases, with 8 bases of the junction left unmatched. CDR1 is SGHNT, CDR2 YENEEA, per germline. This CDR3 contains 15 residues. This CDR3 reads CASSLGLASGDEQFF. The CDR3 DNA is TGTGCCAGCAGCTTGGGATTAGCTAGCGGGGATGAGCAGTTCTTC. The variable domain in full, completed from reference TRBV11-3 and TRBJ2-1, reads EAGVVQSPRYKIIEKKQPVAFWCNPISGHNTLYWYLQNLGQGPELLIRYENEEAVDDSQLPKDRFSAERLKGVDSTLKIQPAELGDSAVYLCASSLGLASGDEQFFGPGTRLTVL.

The chain employs TRBV11-2 and TRBJ2-1; D is possibly TRBD2 (7 bases). Deletions cut 5 bases from V and 0 bases from J, with 14 bases between. Germline V gene sequence: CDR1 SGHAT, CDR2 FQNNGV. The CDR3 length is 16 residues. The DNA of the CDR3 is TGTGCCAGCAGCGTTGGGGGCGGGAGCTCCTACAATGAGCAGTTCTTC. It codes for CASSVGGGSSYNEQFF.

V is TRBV9 and J is TRBJ2-2, with TRBD2 matching over 13 bases. After removal of 2 bases from V and 4 bases from J, the junction contained 2 bases not matched to a gene. CDR3 length: 16 amino acids. Looked up from germline, CDR1 is SGDLS and CDR2 is YYNGEE. CDR3 in amino acids: CASSVRLAGGTGELFF. The CDR3 region has the DNA TGTGCCAGCAGCGTGAGACTAGCGGGAGGCACCGGGGAGCTGTTTTTT. The entire variable domain, with the rest obtained from reference TRBV9 and TRBJ2-2, is as follows: DSGVTQTPKHLITATGQRVTLRCSPRSGDLSVYWYQQSLDQGLQFLIQYYNGEERAKGNILERFSAQQFPDLHSELNLSSLELGDSALYFCASSVRLAGGTGELFFGEGSRLTVL.

The chain combines TRBV7-2 with TRBJ2-7, with 11 bases that match TRBD2. V was pared by 3 bases and J by 6 bases, with 7 bases of the junction left unmatched. In germline, CDR1 is SGHTA, CDR2 FQGNSA. The CDR3 runs 15 residues. CDR3 DNA sequence: TGTGCCAGCAGCTTCTCAACTAGCGGGAGCTCCGAGCAGTACTTC. Translation: CASSFSTSGSSEQYF.

V is TRBV6-5 and J is TRBJ1-6; D is uncertain. CDR1 is MNHEY, CDR2 SVGAGI, per germline. The CDR3 runs 15 residues. The germline V and J ends were trimmed by 2 bases and 7 bases, with 12 bases remaining between them. The chain's CDR3 is CASSYGQVENSPLHF. The CDR3 bases are TGTGCCAGCAGTTACGGGCAGGTCGAAAATTCACCCCTCCACTTT.

This clone was observed a single time. The V call is TRBV2, the J call TRBJ2-1; the match to TRBD2 covers 14 bases. J was trimmed by 8 bases and V by 7 bases; bases with no gene match: 4. The CDR3 runs 14 residues. In germline, CDR1 is SNHLY, CDR2 FYNNEI. The CDR3 nucleotides are TGTGCCAGCAAAAGACTAGCGGGAGGGGATGAGCAGTTCTTC. The encoded protein is CASKRLAGGDEQFF.

As to this clone: The junction and the germline gene differ at one end; a read error may be behind it. The V and J genes are TRBV19 and TRBJ2-7; 7 bases map to TRBD2. Germline V CDR1 and CDR2: LNHDA, SQIVND (reference sequence). The CDR3 contains 12 residues. The CDR3 is CPRRTRNYEQYF. CDR3 DNA: TGCCCCCGTAGGACTAGGAACTACGAGCAGTACTTC.

The V and J genes are TRBV7-8 and TRBJ2-7, with no clear D. The germline V gene has CDR1 SGHVS and CDR2 FQNEAQ. The V gene lost 2 bases and the J gene lost 6 bases, with 17 bases spanning the gap. The CDR3 totals 15 residues. The CDR3 loop is CASSLSGPKYGEQYF. Written as DNA, the CDR3 is TGTGCCAGCAGCTTATCGGGCCCCAAGTACGGCGAGCAGTACTTC.

The chain joins TRBV28 to TRBJ2-5; a possible D gene is TRBD1 (7 bases). From germline, CDR1 is MDHEN and CDR2 SYDVKM. Trimming stripped 8 bases from V and 2 bases from J, with 12 bases between. The CDR3 loop spans 13 amino acids. This chain's CDR3 is CASYAGQQETQYF. CDR3 coding DNA: TGTGCCAGCTATGCGGGACAGCAAGAGACCCAGTACTTC.

The chain recombines TRBV27 with TRBJ2-7, with TRBD2 matching 10 bases. Trimming cost V 5 bases and J 2 bases; bases outside gene matches: 6. This CDR3 has 15 residues. Germline loops: CDR1 MNHEY, CDR2 SMNVEV (reference sequence). As DNA, the CDR3 is TGTGCCAGCAGTCCGGGACTAGCGCATACCTACGAGCAGTACTTC. Translating gives CASSPGLAHTYEQYF.

The CDR3, as DNA: TGTGCCAGCAGCGCCGTCGACGGGAGCTCCTACAATGAGCAGTTCTTC. Residues: CASSAVDGSSYNEQFF. V is TRBV25-1 and J is TRBJ2-1; the D gene is possibly TRBD2 (6 bases). Between the trimmed V and J ends, which lost 6 bases and 0 bases, there was a span of 15 bases. In germline, CDR1 is MGHDK, CDR2 SYGVNS. There are 16 residues in the CDR3.

This clone has just one count. This rearrangement joins TRBV6-1 to TRBJ1-5; tentatively, D is TRBD1 (6 bases). The CDR3 loop spans 14 amino acids. Trimming removed 10 bases from V and 0 bases from J, with 13 bases in between. Germline V CDR1 and CDR2: MNHNS, SASEGT. CDR3 DNA sequence: TGTGCCACCTACAGGGAATATAGCAATCAGCCCCAGCATTTT. It is translated as CATYREYSNQPQHF.

The rearrangement joins TRBV27 to TRBJ2-1, with 7 bases that match TRBD2. The CDR3 loop spans 15 amino acids. V lost 6 bases, J lost 1 base, and 6 bases stayed unmatched. CDR1 MNHEY and CDR2 SMNVEV come from the germline V gene (reference sequence). The CDR3: CASRLGSGSYNEQFF. In nucleotides, the CDR3 is TGTGCCAGCAGGTTAGGTAGCGGGTCCTACAATGAGCAGTTCTTC.

In its sample, this clone was seen once. Here the CDR3 reads CASSEYQGGTEAFF. Here the CDR3 DNA reads TGTGCCAGCAGTGAATATCAGGGGGGCACTGAAGCTTTCTTT. This chain links TRBV25-1 with TRBJ1-1; 7 bases fit TRBD1. Trimming cost V 0 bases and J 4 bases; bases outside gene matches: 2. The CDR3 runs to 14 residues. Germline CDR1 is MGHDK and CDR2 is SYGVNS.

The CDR3 bases are TGTGCCAGTAGTAAGCTGCGGGAGCTGGGGGGGGACTCGCAGTATTTT. Translation gives CASSKLRELGGDSQYF. V gene TRBV19 combines with J gene TRBJ2-3; TRBD2 matches 7 bases. CDR1 LNHDA and CDR2 SQIVND come from the germline V gene (reference sequence). V shed 4 bases and J 10 bases; nucleotides not matched to a gene: 17. This CDR3 has 16 amino acids.

The DNA of the CDR3 is TGCAGTGCTATCATTAACACTGAAGCTTTCTTT. It is translated as CSAIINTEAFF. The chain is built from TRBV20-1 and TRBJ1-1; no clear D gene. CDR1 and CDR2 (germline): DFQATT, SNEGSKA (reference sequence). This CDR3 has 11 residues. Trimming removed 4 bases at V and 2 bases at J, with 5 bases between.

This chain uses TRBV18 with TRBJ2-2, with D maybe TRBD1 (6 bases). Germline V gene lookup returns CDR1 KGHSH and CDR2 LQKENI. V gave up 3 bases and J gave up 5 bases, with 13 bases separating them. This CDR3 contains 15 residues. In nucleotides, the CDR3 is TGTGCCAGCTCACCGAGAAACAGGGAAACCGGGGAGCTGTTTTTT. Protein: CASSPRNRETGELFF.